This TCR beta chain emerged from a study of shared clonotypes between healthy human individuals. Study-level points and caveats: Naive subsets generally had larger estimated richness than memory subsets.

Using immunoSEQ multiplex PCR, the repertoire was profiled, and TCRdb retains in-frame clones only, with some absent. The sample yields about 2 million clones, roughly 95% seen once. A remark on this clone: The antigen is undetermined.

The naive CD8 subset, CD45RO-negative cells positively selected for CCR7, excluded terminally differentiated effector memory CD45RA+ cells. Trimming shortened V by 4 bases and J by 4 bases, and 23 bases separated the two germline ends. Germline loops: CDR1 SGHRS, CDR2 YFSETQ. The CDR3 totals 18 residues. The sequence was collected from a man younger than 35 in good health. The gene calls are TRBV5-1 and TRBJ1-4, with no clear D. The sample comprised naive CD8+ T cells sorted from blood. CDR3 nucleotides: TGCGCCAGCAGCCCACAGCTGGGGAGGGCCGCTTATAATGAAAAACTGTTTTTT. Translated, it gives CASSPQLGRAAYNEKLFF.